This T cell receptor beta chain was retrieved from a study of blood T cell repertoires in COVID-19 (dated by TCRdb to 2020 to 2022). The study in broad terms: Samples covering the acute and convalescent phases of COVID-19 were provided by collaborators in the United States, Italy and Spain. The repertoires were released in a freely available public database intended as a resource for research on the immune response to SARS-CoV-2. Sample metadata almost always included a de-identified subject ID, COVID-19 status, age in years and sex. The samples were drawn from two sources: the first 160 participants of the ongoing ImmuneRACE study, and 1,254 subjects contributed by 6 global collaborators. The prospective study material was composed of cDNA or gDNA derived from T cells, B-cell-depleted T cells, or PBMCs. Subjects who had been exposed to COVID-19, were actively infected with it, or had recovered from it provided the deeply sampled blood TCRbeta repertoires that made up the dataset. HLA class I and class II types, where available, came from metadata supplied by the sample provider rather than from assay-based typing. The full study reports these points: Clinical and demographic metadata were provided uncurated, with the amount varying by source and participant.

Enrolling through a virtual design, the prospective study's participants ranged in age from about 18 to 89 years and lived across 20 to 30 United States geographic areas. In the prospective study, cohorts were assigned on the basis of participant-reported clinical history obtained from a screening survey and a study questionnaire. Recovered participants in ImmuneRACE Cohort 3 were defined by two consecutive negative NP/OP PCR tests, clearance by a healthcare professional, or resolution of symptoms. In the prospective study, whole blood, serum and a nasopharyngeal or oropharyngeal swab were collected from each participant by mobile phlebotomists. Over an approximately 2-month period, participants in the prospective study had the option of providing additional blood draws and questionnaires. Before DNA extraction, blood samples from the prospective study were shipped at room temperature or frozen.

V loses 3 bases of germline sequence and J loses 4 bases, and the interval between the two ends is 11 bases. There are 14 amino acids in the CDR3, from cysteine to phenylalanine inclusive. CDR3 DNA is the only sequence kept; it has 42 bases, read in frame from the first base. The germline V gene (reference sequence) provides CDR1 SGHNT and CDR2 YYREEE. The immunoSEQ Assay, a bias-controlled multiplex PCR, was used to amplify TCRbeta CDR3 regions from genomic DNA. The published analysis was carried out like this. Nucleated cell counts per sample were estimated from amplification of reference gene primers within the assay. To quantify the absolute abundance of each unique TCRbeta CDR3 rearrangement, sequence reads were collapsed and filtered. For each sample, productive Simpson clonality was calculated as the square root of Simpson's diversity index across productive rearrangements. TCRdb limited this immuneACCESS table to in-frame rearrangements with V and J called. A share of clones is missing; checked studies link under half to unresolved V genes, and the rest is unexplained. Clonal size and the V and J genes are those of that table, whereas D and trimming came from the DNA. The sample profile shows under 350,000 clones; about 89% of them were found once. 1.7% of the sample comes from the top ten.

On this clone: No antigen is known for it. No base quality information exists; no much larger clone differs at one position.

The rearranged segments are TRBV5-4 and TRBJ1-3, and possibly TRBD1, on 6 matching bases. Sequencing was performed on PBMCs or T cells enriched from blood (not recorded which). This TCR was recovered from a woman aged 40 to 50 who had recovered from COVID-19. CDR3 sequence: CASSSRDTGNTIYF. The DNA reads as follows: TGTGCCAGCAGCTCCCGGGACACCGGAAACACCATATATTTT. With the rest looked up from the reference TRBV5-4 and TRBJ1-3 genes rather than sequenced, the full variable domain is ETGVTQSPTHLIKTRGQQVTLRCSSQSGHNTVSWYQQALGQGPQFIFQYYREEENGRGNFPPRFSGLQFPNYSSELNVNALELDDSALYLCASSSRDTGNTIYFGEGSWLTVV.